The 31 T cell receptor beta chains below all came from one sample that was sequenced in a study of shared clonotypes between healthy human individuals. Naive-designated CD8 cells lacked CD45RO, were positively enriched for CCR7, and omitted terminally differentiated effector memory CD45RA+ cells. Data came from immunoSEQ multiplex PCR; TCRdb stores just in-frame clones and leaves some out. Of approximately 600,000 clones detected, roughly 95% appear once; the ten largest clones hold over 0.1%. Sequenced material: naive CD8+ T cells sorted from blood. These receptors all stem from a woman aged 25 to 39 in good health.

The genes are TRBV11-2 and TRBJ2-7; 16 bases fit TRBD2. This CDR3 has 16 residues. Trimming took 5 bases from V and 2 from J; bases not matched to a gene: 3. Germline V gene data show CDR1 as SGHAT and CDR2 as FQNNGV. The CDR3 reads CASSPGTSGRAYEQYF. As DNA, the CDR3 is TGTGCCAGCAGCCCTGGGACTAGCGGGAGGGCCTACGAGCAGTACTTC.

The V and J genes are TRBV13 and TRBJ2-1, with a weak D call TRBD2 (5 bases). Germline CDR1 PRHDT, CDR2 FYEKMQ (reference sequence). The V end lost 5 bases, the J end lost 9 bases, and 20 bases lay between the germline ends. The CDR3 runs 15 residues. The chain's CDR3 is CASSPTPGVVSEQFF. The CDR3 DNA is TGTGCCAGCAGCCCAACACCCGGGGTTGTATCTGAGCAGTTCTTC.

This clone was seen only once. V usage is TRBV7-2 and J usage is TRBJ2-7, with 11 nucleotides matching TRBD2. Losses at the gene ends were 3 bases for V and 5 bases for J; bases not matched to a gene: 9. Per germline, CDR1 SGHTA and CDR2 FQGNSA. This CDR3 is built from 16 residues. CDR3 amino acids: CASSLELAGEPDEQYF. CDR3 sequence (DNA): TGTGCCAGCAGCTTGGAACTAGCGGGAGAACCAGACGAGCAGTACTTC.

The chain has TRBV7-3 and TRBJ2-2; 9 nucleotides match TRBD2. Looked up from germline, CDR1 is SGHTA and CDR2 is FQGTGA. Trimming cost V 1 base and J 0 bases; bases outside gene matches: 3. The CDR3 runs 17 residues. CDR3 sequence: CASSLNSGSTNTGELFF. CDR3 coding DNA: TGTGCCAGCAGCTTAAATAGCGGGAGCACGAACACCGGGGAGCTGTTTTTT.

The chain uses TRBV19 and TRBJ2-1; possibly TRBD2 for D (6 bases). CDR3 length equals 15 residues. V gave up 2 bases and J gave up 2 bases, with 10 bases separating them. From germline, CDR1 is LNHDA and CDR2 SQIVND (reference sequence). The CDR3 sequence: CASSISQRAYNEQFF. CDR3 nucleotide sequence: TGTGCCAGTAGTATATCCCAGCGGGCCTACAATGAGCAGTTCTTC. The full variable domain, with the rest looked up from reference TRBV19 and TRBJ2-1, is DGGITQSPKYLFRKEGQNVTLSCEQNLNHDAMYWYRQDPGQGLRLIYYSQIVNDFQKGDIAEGYSVSREKKESFPLTVTSAQKNPTAFYLCASSISQRAYNEQFFGPGTRLTVL.

The V gene is TRBV30, the J gene TRBJ1-1, with no clear D. The CDR3 is made up of 11 amino acids. The V gene's germline CDR1 is GTSNPN and CDR2 SVGIG (reference sequence). The CDR3 DNA sequence: TGTGCAGTCCGGACGAACACTGAAGCTTTCTTT. It yields the protein CAVRTNTEAFF.

This clone occurred once. This sequence joins TRBV28 and TRBJ1-3; D is unresolved. V dropped 6 bases and J dropped 0 bases, with 18 bases sitting between them. Germline CDR1 is MDHEN and CDR2 is SYDVKM. The CDR3 runs to 17 residues. CDR3 residues: CASSPGWSLSSGNTIYF. Here the CDR3 DNA reads TGTGCCAGCAGCCCCGGCTGGAGCCTTTCCTCTGGAAACACCATATATTTT.

V usage is TRBV14 and J usage is TRBJ2-5; 11 positions match TRBD2. After removal of 4 bases from V and 4 bases from J, the junction contained 8 bases not matched to a gene. The CDR3 contains 16 residues. Germline loops: CDR1 SGHDN, CDR2 FVKESK. The CDR3 bases are TGTGCCAGCAGCCCACTAGCGGGAGAGGGGCCAGAGACCCAGTACTTC. It codes for CASSPLAGEGPETQYF. The entire variable domain, with the rest obtained from reference TRBV14 and TRBJ2-5, is as follows: EAGVTQFPSHSVIEKGQTVTLRCDPISGHDNLYWYRRVMGKEIKFLLHFVKESKQDESGMPNNRFLAERTGGTYSTLKVQPAELEDSGVYFCASSPLAGEGPETQYFGPGTRLLVL.

This clone was counted a single time. The rearrangement uses TRBV7-9 and TRBJ1-5; D is perhaps TRBD1 (6 bases). Germline loops: CDR1 SEHNR, CDR2 FQNEAQ (reference sequence). Trimming removed 5 bases at V and 4 bases at J, with 18 bases between. CDR3 length: 16 amino acids. CDR3 region: CASSRSTGFENQPQHF. Here the CDR3 DNA reads TGTGCCAGCAGCCGTAGTACAGGGTTTGAAAATCAGCCCCAGCATTTT.

V usage is TRBV5-6 and J usage is TRBJ2-7; TRBD2 matches at 8 bases. Trimming cost V 7 bases and J 0 bases; bases outside gene matches: 6. Germline CDR1 and CDR2: SGHDT and YYEEEE. This CDR3 spans 14 amino acids. The CDR3 sequence is CASGTSGSSYEQYF. CDR3 in DNA: TGTGCCAGCGGTACTAGCGGCAGCTCCTACGAGCAGTACTTC.

On this clone itself: Because the CDR3 is missing its conserved closing phenylalanine or tryptophan, this is likely a read error. The DNA is omitted, as the CDR3 cannot be located on it reliably, and the CDR3 follows TCRdb's listing. The CDR3 sequence: CASTTAEG. This chain uses TRBV25-1 with TRBJ1-2. Germline loops: CDR1 MGHDK, CDR2 SYGVNS. A total of 8 residues make up the CDR3, ends included.

The chain has TRBV2 and TRBJ2-1; D is unclear. The germline V gene has CDR1 SNHLY and CDR2 FYNNEI. The CDR3 has 15 amino acids. Deletions cut 1 base from V and 5 bases from J, with 12 bases between. The CDR3 sequence: CASSEGSFVDNEQFF. Written as DNA, the CDR3 is TGTGCCAGCAGTGAAGGATCCTTTGTCGACAATGAGCAGTTCTTC.

V gene TRBV2 combines with J gene TRBJ2-3; 8 nucleotides agree with TRBD1. The trim removed 3 bases at V and 1 base at J, leaving 3 bases unmatched. The CDR3 totals 15 residues. Germline loops: CDR1 SNHLY, CDR2 FYNNEI. The CDR3 sequence is CASSETTGGTDTQYF. The CDR3 DNA reads TGTGCCAGCAGTGAGACGACAGGGGGCACAGATACGCAGTATTTT. Together with reference TRBV2 and TRBJ2-3, the CDR3 gives the full variable domain: EPEVTQTPSHQVTQMGQEVILRCVPISNHLYFYWYRQILGQKVEFLVSFYNNEISEKSEIFDDQFSVERPDGSNFTLKIRSTKLEDSAMYFCASSETTGGTDTQYFGPGTRLTVL.

The chain carries TRBV27 and TRBJ2-7, with a weak D call TRBD1 (5 bases). Trimming took 3 bases from V and 7 from J, leaving 13 bases between them. Germline assignment: CDR1 MNHEY and CDR2 SMNVEV (reference sequence). The CDR3 is 13 amino acids. The CDR3 is CASSFSPGSEQYF. The CDR3 DNA reads TGTGCCAGCAGTTTTTCTCCAGGGTCGGAGCAGTACTTC.

The chain joins TRBV7-9 to TRBJ2-7; D tentatively fits TRBD1 or TRBD2 (5 bases each). The CDR3 contains 12 residues. Germline loops: CDR1 SEHNR, CDR2 FQNEAQ (reference sequence). V was shortened by 7 bases and J by 6 bases, with 13 bases between the two germline ends. Here the CDR3 DNA reads TGTGCCAGCACCACGGGGCTAGGCGAGCAGTACTTC. This sequence encodes CASTTGLGEQYF.

The CDR3 DNA follows: TGTGCCAGCAGCCTCTATGGTGGGGCGGCTTTCTACGAGCAGTACTTC. Residues: CASSLYGGAAFYEQYF. The chain employs TRBV5-6 and TRBJ2-7; possible D gene TRBD1, 5 bases. The CDR3 has 16 residues. Germline-derived CDR1 and CDR2 are SGHDT and YYEEEE. Trimming removed 4 bases from V and 3 bases from J, with 20 bases in between.

The chain has TRBV27 and TRBJ1-2; no firm D call. With 0 bases removed from V and 5 bases from J, the gap between germline ends came to 16 bases. This CDR3 is built from 16 residues. Germline values: CDR1 MNHEY, CDR2 SMNVEV (reference sequence). CDR3 region: CASSLSAGTSRYGYTF. In nucleotides, the CDR3 is TGTGCCAGCAGTTTATCTGCGGGCACCTCACGGTATGGCTACACCTTC.

The chain joins TRBV4-1 to TRBJ2-2; TRBD2 is a possible D gene (6 bases). The CDR3 has 16 amino acids. The germline CDR1 and CDR2 sequences are MGHRA and YSYEKL. Trimming took 4 bases from V and 7 from J, leaving 19 bases between them. The CDR3 coding sequence is TGCGCCAGCAGCCCAGCCGTGGAGGGTCTGGGCGGGGAGCTGTTTTTT. Its protein product is CASSPAVEGLGGELFF.

Concerning this clone: Different DNA sequences within this sample yield the same CDR3. This chain joins TRBV27 and TRBJ1-5, with TRBD1 matching over 7 bases. The CDR3 extends over 14 amino acids. Germline V lookup: CDR1 MNHEY, CDR2 SMNVEV (reference sequence). V shed 6 bases, J shed 0 bases, and the junction held 2 bases outside the gene matches. The CDR3: CASRPGGSNQPQHF. In DNA form, the CDR3 reads TGTGCCAGCAGGCCAGGGGGTAGCAATCAGCCCCAGCATTTT.

The V call is TRBV5-1, the J call TRBJ1-1; a weak D match, TRBD1 (5 bases). CDR1 is SGHRS, CDR2 YFSETQ, per germline. The CDR3 length is 18 residues. Trimming took 0 bases from V and 0 from J, leaving 18 bases between them. The CDR3 is CASSLATFNQGVNTEAFF. The CDR3 DNA is TGCGCCAGCAGCTTGGCCACCTTCAATCAAGGGGTGAACACTGAAGCTTTCTTT.

The chain uses TRBV25-1 and TRBJ2-5; unclear D gene. With 4 bases removed from V and 2 bases from J, the gap between germline ends came to 5 bases. The CDR3 length is 12 residues. Germline lookup yields CDR1 MGHDK and CDR2 SYGVNS. The DNA for the CDR3 is TGTGCCAGCAGTGGCGCGCAAGAGACCCAGTACTTC. Residues: CASSGAQETQYF.

The chain employs TRBV28 and TRBJ2-7, with 8 bases lining up with TRBD2. Germline CDR1 is MDHEN and CDR2 is SYDVKM. This CDR3 is 15 amino acids long. Trimming took 10 bases from V and 0 from J; bases not matched to a gene: 11. CDR3 protein: CATNPRGTSSYEQYF. Written as DNA, the CDR3 is TGTGCCACCAACCCCCGAGGGACTAGCTCCTACGAGCAGTACTTC.

The chain links TRBV5-1 to TRBJ2-5; the D call may be TRBD1 or TRBD2 (5 bases each). The assigned J gene may be wrong: the sequence end matches TRBJ2-7 better. The CDR3 is made up of 14 amino acids. Germline V gives CDR1 SGHRS, CDR2 YFSETQ. This chain's CDR3 is CASRLVDSHYEQYF. CDR3 in DNA: TGCGCCAGCAGACTAGTCGACAGTCACTACGAGCAGTACTTC.

This clone was counted between two and nine times. The chain joins TRBV6-1 to TRBJ1-2; D might be TRBD1 (5 bases). V lost 3 bases to trimming and J lost 0 bases, with 17 bases between them. The CDR3 has 17 amino acids. Germline V lookup: CDR1 MNHNS, CDR2 SASEGT. The CDR3 loop is CASSEGDSAWANYGYTF. CDR3 DNA: TGTGCCAGCAGTGAGGGGGATTCAGCCTGGGCTAACTATGGCTACACCTTC.

This sequence joins TRBV19 and TRBJ2-5, with 10 bases matching TRBD2. In germline, CDR1 is LNHDA, CDR2 SQIVND (reference sequence). The ends lost 4 bases at V and 4 bases at J; junction bases unmatched: 12. This CDR3 is 17 amino acids long. CDR3 sequence reads: CASSSPPSGRAGETQYF. CDR3 in DNA: TGTGCCAGTAGTAGCCCTCCGAGCGGGAGGGCCGGAGAGACCCAGTACTTC.

This clone was recorded only once. This chain connects TRBV7-6 to TRBJ1-5, with 7 nucleotides matching TRBD1. The germline V gene encodes CDR1 SGHVS and CDR2 FNYEAQ. Trimming cost V 0 bases and J 2 bases; bases outside gene matches: 4. The CDR3 contains 16 residues. The CDR3 region is CASSLASGQGNQPQHF. The CDR3 DNA is TGTGCCAGCAGCTTAGCGTCCGGACAGGGCAATCAGCCCCAGCATTTT. Supplemented by reference TRBV7-6 and TRBJ1-5, the full variable domain reads GAGVSQSPRYKVTKRGQDVALRCDPISGHVSLYWYRQALGQGPEFLTYFNYEAQQDKSGLPNDRFSAERPEGSISTLTIQRTEQRDSAMYRCASSLASGQGNQPQHFGDGTRLSIL.

This chain joins TRBV27 and TRBJ2-1; unclear D gene. Trimming took off 5 bases at V and 6 bases at J, with 11 bases between the two ends. CDR1 and CDR2 from the germline V gene are MNHEY and SMNVEV (reference sequence). The CDR3 is 13 amino acids. CDR3 coding DNA: TGTGCCAGCAGTGGGGATGCCGGCAATGAGCAGTTCTTC. Translating gives CASSGDAGNEQFF.

This rearrangement joins TRBV7-3 to TRBJ2-3, with 13 bases lining up with TRBD2. The junction had 4 bases not matched to a gene; V was cut back by 0 bases and J by 4 bases. This CDR3 region has 17 residues. The germline V gene encodes CDR1 SGHTA and CDR2 FQGTGA. DNA for the CDR3: TGTGCCAGCAGCTTAACGGGACTAGCGGGATACTCAGATACGCAGTATTTT. Its translation is CASSLTGLAGYSDTQYF. The whole variable domain, remainder taken from reference TRBV7-3 and TRBJ2-3, is GAGVSQTPSNKVTEKGKYVELRCDPISGHTALYWYRQSLGQGPEFLIYFQGTGAADDSGLPNDRFFAVRPEGSVSTLKIQRTERGDSAVYLCASSLTGLAGYSDTQYFGPGTRLTVL.

This clone was detected once. The J gene is TRBJ2-7, the V gene TRBV5-6; TRBD2 might be the D (7 bases). The CDR3 is made up of 13 amino acids. V lost 2 bases, J lost 4 bases, and 10 bases lay in between. Germline CDR1 reads SGHDT; CDR2 reads YYEEEE. The CDR3 region is CASSFGGHYEQYF. The CDR3 nucleotides read TGTGCCAGCAGCTTCGGGGGGCATTACGAGCAGTACTTC.

The CDR3 loop is CASSQYWARGTDTQYF. CDR3 sequence (DNA): TGTGCCAGCAGTCAGTACTGGGCTCGGGGCACAGATACGCAGTATTTT. The rearrangement links TRBV27 to TRBJ2-3, with D uncertain. This CDR3 has 16 amino acids. V shed 5 bases and J shed 1 base, with 16 bases lying between them. Germline V gives CDR1 MNHEY, CDR2 SMNVEV (reference sequence).

This clone has a single count. This chain links TRBV19 with TRBJ2-7; TRBD1 is a possible D gene (6 bases). This CDR3 is 14 amino acids long. V was cut by 7 bases and J by 4 bases, with 17 bases left in between. The germline CDR1 and CDR2 sequences are LNHDA and SQIVND (reference sequence). CDR3 residues: CASTPTGNPYEQYF. CDR3 coding DNA: TGTGCCAGTACCCCAACAGGGAATCCGTACGAGCAGTACTTC.